This T cell receptor (beta chain) stems from a study of blood T cell repertoires in COVID-19. In the source study's methods: Nucleated cell counts were estimated from reference gene primer amplification. Clones were sequenced by immunoSEQ multiplex PCR, and TCRdb holds only the in-frame ones, with some missing. V and J calls and clone size follow that table, whereas D and trimming were derived from the DNA. Among approximately 82,000 clones listed, 82% were seen once. The TCR sequence derives from a man aged 45 to 65 with active or convalescent COVID-19. The sample consisted of peripheral blood.

The DNA of the CDR3 is TGTGCCAGCACCCAGTTTCTGGGCCTTAATCAGCCCCAGCATTTT. It translates to CASTQFLGLNQPQHF. The chain is built from TRBV5-8 and TRBJ1-5; D gene ambiguous. The CDR3 runs 15 residues. Germline V gives CDR1 SGHTS, CDR2 YDEGEE. V lost 6 bases and J 4 bases, leaving 17 bases between the germline ends.